The rows below give T cell receptor beta chains drawn from one sample of a study of regulatory T cells in long-lasting Graves disease. TCRdb called the multiplex PCR reads again in MiXCR, with one record for every CDR3 protein. Found here are around 500,000 distinct CDR3 sequences, around 21% of them singletons; the top ten hold 6.5% to 8%. Sequencing was performed on peripheral blood mononuclear cells (PBMCs), taken when the disease was refractory, from a patient treated with antithyroid drugs. All receptors derive from a female donor with Graves disease. Both conserved end residues are part of each CDR3. D genes are given only for firm matches. The size entry is marked missing in some rows and otherwise reads once, few, many or a size class.

d_gene: TRBD1
abundance: many
v_gene: TRBV11-2
j_gene: TRBJ2-5
CDR3aa: CASSLGGDRGETQYF

d_gene: TRBD1
abundance: -
v_gene: TRBV10-3
j_gene: TRBJ2-7
CDR3aa: CAISFQGAGYEQYF

d_gene: -
abundance: few
v_gene: TRBV5-1
j_gene: TRBJ1-4
CDR3aa: CASSLDNSGKGEKLFF

d_gene: -
abundance: -
v_gene: TRBV3-1
j_gene: TRBJ2-1
CDR3aa: CASSAGNNEQFF

d_gene: TRBD1
abundance: many
v_gene: TRBV11-2
j_gene: TRBJ2-2
CDR3aa: CASSPVRGRDTGELFF

d_gene: TRBD2
abundance: many
v_gene: TRBV12-3/TRBV12-4
j_gene: TRBJ2-7
CDR3aa: CASSLLGSGSEQYF

d_gene: TRBD1
abundance: many
v_gene: TRBV6-2/TRBV6-3
j_gene: TRBJ2-5
CDR3aa: CASSYFQGDETQYF

d_gene: -
abundance: few
v_gene: TRBV5-1
j_gene: TRBJ2-1
CDR3aa: CASSQGGYEQFF

d_gene: -
abundance: many
v_gene: TRBV15
j_gene: TRBJ1-5
CDR3aa: CATSTWDPGNQPQHF

d_gene: TRBD1
abundance: few
v_gene: TRBV7-2
j_gene: TRBJ1-3
CDR3aa: CASSTPTGGIISGNTIYF

d_gene: -
abundance: many
v_gene: TRBV27
j_gene: TRBJ1-1
CDR3aa: CASSYRAF

d_gene: TRBD1
abundance: -
v_gene: TRBV7-9
j_gene: TRBJ2-4
CDR3aa: CASSPDGTGSIQYF

d_gene: -
abundance: once
v_gene: TRBV4-1
j_gene: TRBJ1-1
CDR3aa: CASSQEGAGTEAFF

d_gene: -
abundance: few
v_gene: TRBV20-1
j_gene: TRBJ1-5
CDR3aa: CSATTLHRNQPQHF

d_gene: TRBD1
abundance: -
v_gene: TRBV19
j_gene: TRBJ1-2
CDR3aa: CASTALDRPYGCTF

d_gene: TRBD1
abundance: many
v_gene: TRBV29-1
j_gene: TRBJ2-7
CDR3aa: CSVAQGAIGPYEQYF

d_gene: -
abundance: many
v_gene: TRBV15
j_gene: TRBJ2-7
CDR3aa: CATSRGKGYEQYF

d_gene: -
abundance: few
v_gene: TRBV5-1
j_gene: TRBJ1-1
CDR3aa: CASSLVGAGRTEAFF

d_gene: -
abundance: -
v_gene: TRBV5-1
j_gene: TRBJ1-1
CDR3aa: CASSLVAGLNTEAFF

d_gene: -
abundance: few
v_gene: TRBV20-1
j_gene: TRBJ2-4
CDR3aa: CSAQRQNKNIQYF

d_gene: -
abundance: few
v_gene: TRBV6-2/TRBV6-3
j_gene: TRBJ2-2
CDR3aa: CASSPTAGNTGELFF

d_gene: -
abundance: -
v_gene: TRBV30
j_gene: TRBJ2-1
CDR3aa: CAWSLGSYNEQFF

d_gene: -
abundance: many
v_gene: TRBV11-1
j_gene: TRBJ1-2
CDR3aa: CASSSSIINYGYTF

d_gene: -
abundance: -
v_gene: TRBV28
j_gene: TRBJ2-1
CDR3aa: CASSLRPRDHEQFF

d_gene: -
abundance: -
v_gene: TRBV19
j_gene: TRBJ1-1
CDR3aa: CASSIRGTYTEAFF

d_gene: TRBD1
abundance: -
v_gene: TRBV6-2/TRBV6-3
j_gene: TRBJ1-1
CDR3aa: CASSYAQGLNTEAFF

d_gene: -
abundance: many
v_gene: TRBV27
j_gene: TRBJ1-1
CDR3aa: CASSSLTGARNTEAFF

d_gene: -
abundance: -
v_gene: TRBV4-3
j_gene: -
CDR3aa: CASSHPPTSYEQYF

d_gene: TRBD2
abundance: few
v_gene: TRBV24-1
j_gene: TRBJ2-7
CDR3aa: CATSGRENPYEQYF

d_gene: -
abundance: -
v_gene: TRBV30
j_gene: TRBJ2-6
CDR3aa: CAATGANVLTF

d_gene: TRBD1
abundance: -
v_gene: TRBV10-3
j_gene: TRBJ1-1
CDR3aa: CAISEGTGGTEAFF

d_gene: -
abundance: medium-sized
v_gene: TRBV12-3/TRBV12-4
j_gene: TRBJ1-5
CDR3aa: CASSFEDRGNQPQHF

d_gene: TRBD1
abundance: -
v_gene: TRBV7-3
j_gene: TRBJ2-7
CDR3aa: CASSLMGQGSYEQYF

d_gene: -
abundance: few
v_gene: TRBV6-4
j_gene: TRBJ1-5
CDR3aa: CARSPPSHLNQPQHF

d_gene: -
abundance: many
v_gene: TRBV11-2
j_gene: TRBJ2-5
CDR3aa: CASSKGETQYF

d_gene: -
abundance: many
v_gene: TRBV28
j_gene: TRBJ2-5
CDR3aa: CASSWAPKETQYF

d_gene: -
abundance: -
v_gene: TRBV20-1
j_gene: TRBJ2-2
CDR3aa: CSARDLGARDHGELFF

d_gene: -
abundance: many
v_gene: TRBV20-1
j_gene: TRBJ1-2
CDR3aa: CSARFLGGRSNGYTF

d_gene: TRBD1
abundance: many
v_gene: TRBV28
j_gene: TRBJ1-6
CDR3aa: CASKSGQGAGGSPLHF

d_gene: TRBD1
abundance: few
v_gene: TRBV29-1
j_gene: TRBJ1-1
CDR3aa: CSVEVQGANTEAFF

d_gene: -
abundance: many
v_gene: TRBV10-3
j_gene: TRBJ1-5
CDR3aa: CAISTGNHQPQHF

d_gene: -
abundance: -
v_gene: TRBV7-9
j_gene: TRBJ1-2
CDR3aa: CASSPSPVNYGYTF

d_gene: -
abundance: -
v_gene: TRBV5-1
j_gene: TRBJ2-3
CDR3aa: CASSLDGGGLTDTQYF

d_gene: -
abundance: -
v_gene: TRBV6-5
j_gene: TRBJ1-2
CDR3aa: CASSSFQNCGYTF

d_gene: -
abundance: few
v_gene: TRBV28
j_gene: TRBJ1-1
CDR3aa: CASRSQAVTEAFF

d_gene: -
abundance: many
v_gene: TRBV6-2/TRBV6-3
j_gene: TRBJ2-7
CDR3aa: CASSYGSDEQYF

d_gene: TRBD1
abundance: many
v_gene: TRBV28
j_gene: TRBJ2-7
CDR3aa: CASTSSGGGLMASYEQYF

d_gene: TRBD2
abundance: many
v_gene: TRBV18
j_gene: TRBJ2-5
CDR3aa: CASSPRLAGGPQETQYF

d_gene: -
abundance: many
v_gene: TRBV7-6
j_gene: TRBJ1-2
CDR3aa: CASSLAVEGYGYTF

d_gene: TRBD1
abundance: many
v_gene: TRBV5-1
j_gene: TRBJ2-7
CDR3aa: CASSPIGLGQGSYEQYF

d_gene: -
abundance: few
v_gene: TRBV12-3/TRBV12-4
j_gene: TRBJ2-1
CDR3aa: CASSFGGAGVDEQFF

d_gene: -
abundance: many
v_gene: TRBV20-1
j_gene: TRBJ1-1
CDR3aa: CSARDRREGNTEAFF

d_gene: -
abundance: -
v_gene: TRBV19
j_gene: TRBJ2-1
CDR3aa: CASSILGTGPGGGQFF

d_gene: -
abundance: -
v_gene: TRBV9
j_gene: TRBJ1-1
CDR3aa: CASSTSGRLNTEAFF